This TCR beta chain was recovered during a study of regulatory T cells in long-lasting Graves disease. Study observations and caveats: Comparison showed that persistent patients shared more public clonotypes (fewer than 3,000) than new patients (nearly 1,000).

Indicated time point: newly diagnosed GD, antithyroid drugs for less than 3 months. The TCR library was made from RNA extracted from PBMCs. In building TCR beta libraries, iRepertoire HTBI primers were used together with Arm-PCR of CDR3 regions. Original data processing: Across the samples, identification revealed around 65 TRBV and more than 11 TRBJ segments. TCRdb reprocessed the multiplex PCR reads via MiXCR and lists one record per CDR3 protein. The V and J calls come from TCRdb's annotation, not from the publication. The top ten clones hold 12% of a sample with over 500,000 distinct CDR3 sequences, around 15% of them seen once. This clonotype has ten or more counts. As yet, its antigen is unknown. These data were also filed under a second study, of T cells in Graves' hyperthyroidism and ophthalmopathy. This second report adds: The model forecast ophthalmopathy, anticipating it by a median around 6.5 months before onset.

The sample here was peripheral blood mononuclear cells (PBMCs), taken at new diagnosis, from a patient treated with antithyroid drugs. The sequence was collected from a young man with Graves disease.

In nucleotides, the CDR3 is TGCAGCGTCGAGAAGCCCTTGAACACTGAAGCTTTCTTT. Translated: CSVEKPLNTEAFF. The rearrangement uses TRBV29-1 and TRBJ1-1; D gene uncertain. CDR1 and CDR2 from the germline V gene are SQVTM and ANQGSEA. This CDR3 has 13 amino acids. V shed 6 bases and J shed 0 bases, with 11 bases lying between them. The full variable domain, its missing parts supplied by reference TRBV29-1 and TRBJ1-1, is SAVISQKPSRDICQRGTSLTIQCQVDSQVTMMFWYRQQPGQSLTLIATANQGSEATYESGFVIDKFPISRPNLTFSTLTVSNMSPEDSSIYLCSVEKPLNTEAFFGQGTRLTVV.